This T cell receptor (beta chain) was found in a study of blood T cell repertoires in COVID-19. Repertoires were generated with immunoSEQ multiplex PCR, while TCRdb's copy carries only in-frame clones and drops some. This table holds under 250,000 clones, roughly nine tenths found once. CDR3 length equals 16 residues. Germline CDR1 and CDR2: SGHTA and FQGTGA. The trim removed 3 bases at V and 5 bases at J, leaving 2 bases unmatched. The TCR comes from a man aged 60-69 years with acute or convalescent COVID-19. This chain joins TRBV7-3 and TRBJ2-1; TRBD2 agrees at 15 bases. Sequencing used peripheral blood. In DNA form, the CDR3 reads TGTGCCAGCAGCTTTGGACTAGCGGGAGGGGACAATGAGCAGTTCTTC. It is translated as CASSFGLAGGDNEQFF.